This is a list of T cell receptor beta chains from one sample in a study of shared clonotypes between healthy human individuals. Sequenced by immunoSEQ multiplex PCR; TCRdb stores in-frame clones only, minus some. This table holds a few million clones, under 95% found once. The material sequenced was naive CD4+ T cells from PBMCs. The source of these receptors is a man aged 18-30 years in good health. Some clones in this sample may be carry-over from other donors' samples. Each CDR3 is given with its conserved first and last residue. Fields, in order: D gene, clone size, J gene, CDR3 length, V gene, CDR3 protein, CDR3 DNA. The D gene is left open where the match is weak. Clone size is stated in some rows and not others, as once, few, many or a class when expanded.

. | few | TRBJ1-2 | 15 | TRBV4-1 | CASSQALQGTYGYTF | TGCGCCAGCAGCCAAGCCCTACAGGGTACCTATGGCTACACCTTC
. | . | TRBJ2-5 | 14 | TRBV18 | CASSPSGAEETQYF | TGTGCCAGCTCACCGTCGGGGGCAGAAGAGACCCAGTACTTC
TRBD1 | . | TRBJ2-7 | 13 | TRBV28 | CASQGAPSYEQYF | TGTGCCAGTCAGGGGGCTCCCTCCTACGAGCAGTACTTC
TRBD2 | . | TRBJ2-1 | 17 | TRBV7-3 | CASSLDGREGLGDEQFF | TGTGCCAGCAGCTTGGACGGGCGGGAGGGCCTCGGAGATGAGCAGTTCTTC
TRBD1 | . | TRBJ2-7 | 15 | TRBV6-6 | CASSYRDRIPYEQYF | TGTGCCAGCAGTTACCGGGACAGAATACCCTACGAGCAGTACTTC
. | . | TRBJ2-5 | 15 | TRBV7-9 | CASSLLRITGETQYF | TGTGCCAGCAGCTTACTTCGGATAACGGGAGAGACCCAGTACTTC
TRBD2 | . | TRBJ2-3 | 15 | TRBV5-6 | CASSLVAGRLDTQYF | TGTGCCAGCAGCTTGGTAGCGGGGCGCCTGGATACGCAGTATTTT
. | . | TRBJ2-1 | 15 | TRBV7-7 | CASSFGRRGYNEQFF | TGTGCCAGCAGCTTCGGGCGGAGGGGCTACAATGAGCAGTTCTTC
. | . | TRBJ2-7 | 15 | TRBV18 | CASSPFRDNSYEQYF | TGTGCCAGCTCACCATTCCGGGACAACTCCTACGAGCAGTACTTC
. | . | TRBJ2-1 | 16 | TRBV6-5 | CASSYSRRPSYNEQFF | TGTGCCAGCAGTTACTCTCGGAGACCCTCTTACAATGAGCAGTTCTTC
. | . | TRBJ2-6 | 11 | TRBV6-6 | CASSGANVLTF | TGTGCCAGCAGCGGGGCCAACGTCCTGACTTTC
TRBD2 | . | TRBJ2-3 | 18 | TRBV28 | CASSEGGLAGGGADTQYF | TGTGCCAGCAGTGAGGGGGGACTAGCGGGAGGAGGGGCAGATACGCAGTATTTT
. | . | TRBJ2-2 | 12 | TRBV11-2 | CGCRANTGELFF | TGTGGGTGCAGGGCGAACACCGGGGAGCTGTTTTTT
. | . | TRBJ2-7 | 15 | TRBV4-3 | CASSQVAESGYEQYF | TGCGCCAGCAGCCAAGTAGCAGAATCGGGCTACGAGCAGTACTTC
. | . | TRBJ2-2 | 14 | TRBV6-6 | CASSTTSRPGELFF | TGTGCCAGCAGTACCACCTCCAGGCCCGGGGAGCTGTTTTTT
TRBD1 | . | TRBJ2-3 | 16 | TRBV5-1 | CASSFPPGQGGDTQYF | TGCGCCAGCAGCTTTCCCCCGGGACAGGGAGGAGATACGCAGTATTTT
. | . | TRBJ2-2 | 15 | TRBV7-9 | CASSSLWGRTGELFF | TGTGCCAGCAGCTCCCTGTGGGGGCGCACCGGGGAGCTGTTTTTT
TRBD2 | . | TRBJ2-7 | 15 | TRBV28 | CASSLLAGGTGEQYF | TGTGCCAGCAGTTTGCTAGCGGGAGGTACGGGGGAGCAGTACTTC
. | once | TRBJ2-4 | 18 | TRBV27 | CASSPGQGGTRAKNIQYF | TGTGCCAGCAGCCCGGGACAAGGGGGAACCCGGGCCAAAAACATTCAGTACTTC
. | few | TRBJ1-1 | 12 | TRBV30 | CAWSPGIGEAFF | TGTGCCTGGAGTCCGGGGATCGGGGAAGCTTTCTTT
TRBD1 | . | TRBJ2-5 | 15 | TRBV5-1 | CASSGSTGVQETQYF | TGCGCCAGCAGCGGGTCGACAGGGGTTCAGGAGACCCAGTACTTC
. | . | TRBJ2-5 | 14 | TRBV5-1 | CASSLGVGEETQYF | TGCGCCAGCAGCTTGGGTGTAGGAGAAGAGACCCAGTACTTC
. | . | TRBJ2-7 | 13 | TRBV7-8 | CASSPPRAYEQYF | TGTGCCAGCAGCCCCCCCCGAGCCTACGAGCAGTACTTC
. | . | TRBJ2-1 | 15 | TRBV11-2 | CASSPKDARANEQFF | TGTGCCAGCAGCCCAAAGGACGCGCGGGCGAATGAGCAGTTCTTC
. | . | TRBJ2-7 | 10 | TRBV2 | CASSRLQQYF | TGTGCCAGCAGCCGGTTGCAGCAGTACTTC
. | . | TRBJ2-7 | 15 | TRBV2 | CASRKQELGSYEQYF | TGTGCCAGCAGGAAACAGGAATTAGGATCCTACGAGCAGTACTTC
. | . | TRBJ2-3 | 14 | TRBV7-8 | CASSLDRLTDTQYF | TGTGCCAGCAGCTTAGACCGGTTAACAGATACGCAGTATTTT
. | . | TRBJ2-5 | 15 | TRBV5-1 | CASTTSTLEEETQYF | TGCGCCAGCACCACCTCGACACTAGAGGAAGAGACCCAGTACTTC
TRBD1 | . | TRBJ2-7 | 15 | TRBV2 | CASSVRTGVSYEQYF | TGTGCCAGCAGTGTTAGGACAGGGGTGTCCTACGAGCAGTACTTC
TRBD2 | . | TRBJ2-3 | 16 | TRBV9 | CASSVASGRLPDTQYF | TGTGCCAGCAGCGTAGCTAGCGGGAGACTCCCAGATACGCAGTATTTT
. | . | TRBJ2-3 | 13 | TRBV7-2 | CASSREDGDTQYF | TGTGCCAGCAGCCGCGAGGATGGAGATACGCAGTATTTT
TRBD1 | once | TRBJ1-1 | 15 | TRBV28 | CASSVPGQGMTEAFF | TGTGCCAGCAGCGTACCCGGACAGGGGATGACTGAAGCTTTCTTT
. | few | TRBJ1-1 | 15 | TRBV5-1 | CASSLADRIGTEAFF | TGCGCCAGCAGCTTGGCCGACAGGATCGGGACTGAAGCTTTCTTT
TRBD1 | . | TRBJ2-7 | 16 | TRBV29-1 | CSVEDRIKGQAYEQYF | TGCAGCGTTGAAGATCGTATTAAGGGACAGGCCTACGAGCAGTACTTC
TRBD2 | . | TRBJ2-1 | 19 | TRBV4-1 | CASSQVASGITPYGNEQFF | TGCGCCAGCAGCCAAGTGGCTAGCGGGATTACCCCATATGGTAATGAGCAGTTCTTC
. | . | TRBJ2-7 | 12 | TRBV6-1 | CASNERTYEQYF | TGTGCCAGCAACGAGAGGACCTACGAGCAGTACTTC
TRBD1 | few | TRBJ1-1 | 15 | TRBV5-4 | CASSSGGTGRSEAFF | TGTGCCAGCAGCTCGGGAGGGACAGGGAGGTCTGAAGCTTTCTTT
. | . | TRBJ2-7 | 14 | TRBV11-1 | CASSRGSFSYEQYF | TGTGCCAGCAGCAGGGGCTCGTTCTCCTACGAGCAGTACTTC
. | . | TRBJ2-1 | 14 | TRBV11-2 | CASSPAPPGNEQFF | TGTGCCAGCAGCCCCGCCCCACCCGGCAATGAGCAGTTCTTC
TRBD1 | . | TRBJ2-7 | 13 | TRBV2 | CASRDRGTYEQYF | TGTGCCAGCAGGGACAGGGGCACCTACGAGCAGTACTTC
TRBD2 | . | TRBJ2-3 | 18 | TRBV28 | CASSFRRFRGGREDTQYF | TGTGCCAGCAGTTTCAGGAGGTTTCGAGGCGGGCGGGAGGATACGCAGTATTTT
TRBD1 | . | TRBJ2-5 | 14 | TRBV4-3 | CASSLRTGIGTQYF | TGCGCCAGCAGCCTCCGGACAGGGATCGGGACCCAGTACTTC
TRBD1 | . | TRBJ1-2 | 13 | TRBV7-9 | CASSDRGDYGYTF | TGTGCCAGCAGCGACAGGGGTGACTATGGCTACACCTTC
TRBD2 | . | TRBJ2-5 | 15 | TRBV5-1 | CASRQGLAGGETQYF | TGCGCCAGCAGACAAGGACTAGCGGGCGGGGAGACCCAGTACTTC
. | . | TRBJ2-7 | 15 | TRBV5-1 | CASSQNSPHSYEQYF | TGCGCCAGCAGCCAAAACAGCCCACACTCCTACGAGCAGTACTTC
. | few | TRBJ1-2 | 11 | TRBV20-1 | CSAGQPPIIAF | TGCAGTGCTGGACAGCCACCCATCATCGCCTTC
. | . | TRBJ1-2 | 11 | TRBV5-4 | CASSLSGGYTF | TGTGCCAGCAGCCTCTCGGGTGGCTACACCTTC